This TCR beta chain was sequenced in a study of cytomegalovirus exposure and HLA in healthy donors. Notes on the study in general: Researchers reportedly found TCR beta sequences accurately predicted most subjects' HLA-A and HLA-B alleles. The study found most TCR sequences rare, yet found some public TCRs in many donors.

As for this clone: No antigen is known for it.

The donors gave bone marrow, and they were healthy. The CDR3 has 13 residues. Looked up from germline, CDR1 is KGHSH and CDR2 is LQKENI. The PCR contained 60 Vbeta and 13 Jbeta primers. Sequencing used immunoSEQ multiplex PCR; TCRdb keeps in-frame clones, though not all of them. The sample comprises 140,000 or so clones, roughly 62% of which are singletons, and around 4.7% rests with the top ten. The chain uses TRBV18 and TRBJ2-5, with D maybe TRBD2 (7 bases). Sequences were obtained from PBMCs. The sequence derives from a man aged 60-69 years in good health and CMV-seronegative. The CDR3, as DNA: TGTGCTTCGGCGGGGGCGAGAGAAGAGACCCAGTACTTC. Its protein product is CASAGAREETQYF.